The present T cell receptor beta chain was sequenced within a study of blood T cell repertoires in COVID-19. Study-level background: Sites in the United States, Italy and Spain provided acute and convalescent COVID-19 samples. PBMCs, B-cell-depleted T cells, or T cells were the source of the cDNA or gDNA that made up the material.

In the study's own analysis: Amplification of reference gene primers was used by the study to estimate nucleated cell counts. Clones were read by immunoSEQ multiplex PCR, and TCRdb kept only the in-frame ones, dropping some. Clone size and the V and J calls come from that table; the DNA yielded D and trimming. The data contain about 60,000 clones, nearly 90% of them singletons. Germline V gene lookup returns CDR1 ENHRY and CDR2 SYGVKD. This CDR3 contains 16 residues. Trimming took 8 bases from V and 6 from J; bases not matched to a gene: 14. This clone was counted a single time. What was sequenced was peripheral blood. The chain has TRBV10-3 and TRBJ2-1; 9 bases line up with TRBD2. This receptor was taken from a man between 65 and 85 years old with acute or convalescent COVID-19. CDR3 amino acids: CAIQGGSGGPSNEQFF. In DNA, the CDR3 is TGTGCCATCCAAGGTGGTAGCGGGGGTCCGAGCAATGAGCAGTTCTTC.